This TCR beta chain was sequenced in a study of shared clonotypes between healthy human individuals (TCRdb year 2020). Describing the broader study: The cohort comprised a couple of women and a few men aged 18 to 49 years. Different laboratories and diverse techniques were used to prepare libraries and sequence TCR repertoires, to increase sequencing depth and limit assay-specific biases. Each donor's leukapheresis produced roughly between roughly 0.9 and 8.9 billion PBMCs. Blood TCR repertoires of roughly five healthy adults were deeply sequenced to estimate repertoire size and the extent of clonotype sharing between individuals. Per donor, three plates each were used for CD4 naive and CD4 memory, two for CD8 naive, and one for CD8 memory.

TCR CDR3 regions were amplified from genomic DNA by multiplex PCR using the deep immunoSEQ assay. Extracted genomic DNA from each cell subset was spread evenly across all wells of several immunoSEQ 96-well plates, with each plate serving as a replicate. For sorted subsets, roughly 200 ng of genomic DNA, equivalent to tens of thousands of T cell genomes, went into each replicate PCR. The purified libraries were quantified using a Qubit 3.0 fluorometer, sized with a Bioanalyzer 2100, and then quantified again using the KAPA Library Quantification kit. A separate single-read 150-cycle Illumina NextSeq 550 flow cell was used to sequence each immunoSEQ 96-well plate. As for how the authors treated the data: Because only junctional sequences without quality scores were contained in the immunoSEQ output, filtering matching that applied to full-length reads could not be performed. Sequences were annotated with PyIR, a Python wrapper for IgBLAST v1.9, using IMGT germline references to assign V/J genes and CDR3. Any read was removed if the V/J assignment was weak (E-value above 1e-6), the CDR3 was missing, or the read contained stop codons, out-of-frame junctions, or ambiguous translated residues. V3J clonotypes were defined by identical inferred V gene, J gene, and CDR3 amino acid sequence. The percentage overlap between two repertoires was calculated by dividing the number of shared unique clonotypes by the size of the smaller repertoire. Repertoire richness was assessed with RTK rarefaction, the Chao1 estimator, and Recon v2.1 estimates of unobserved clonotypes. Generation probabilities for all TCRbeta clonotypes obtained by the gDNA method from a handful of donors were computed using OLGA. TCRdb limited this immuneACCESS table to in-frame rearrangements with V and J called. A share of clones is missing; checked studies link under half to unresolved V genes, and the rest is unexplained. Clone size and V and J calls were adopted from that table, with D and trimming inferred from the DNA. This sample is represented by approximately 1.1 million clones; around 78% of them were singletons. The ten largest clones take up 0.5% to 0.6% of the sample.

The paper's findings and limits, for the study overall: Pairwise subsampling indicated that sequencing depth was expected to affect the degree of clonotype sharing among donors. Naive subsets generally had larger estimated clonotype richness than memory subsets. Sharing across a handful of donors was observed for about 5% of naive CD4, 3% to 4% of naive CD8, roughly 2.4% of memory CD4, and around 0.42% of memory CD8 clonotypes. Even with the large sequencing depth, rarefaction of the sorted-subset datasets indicated that sequencing was incomplete. Compared with non-shared clonotypes, clonotypes shared by all four sorted-subset donors had higher generation probabilities. Sampling was restricted to blood, and TCR repertoires in tissues likely differ from the TCR repertoires found in blood. Because the study included a small number of donors, the genetic and exposure-history diversity represented was limited.

Donors were healthy HIV-negative adults with no recently reported acute infections or vaccinations. Every donor was a Caucasian adult residing in Nashville, Tennessee, USA. Magnetic negative selection was used to enrich CD4+ T cells, after which naive cells were positively selected on CD45RA and the negative fraction became the memory subset. After blood collection by leukapheresis, PBMCs were isolated using Ficoll-Histopaque density gradient centrifugation and then cryopreserved in the vapor phase of liquid nitrogen. Analytical flow cytometry was used to check the purity and quantity of each magnetically sorted T cell population. Genomic DNA was isolated from each sorted fraction and quantified by UV absorbance on a Nanodrop 2000c. The CDR3 numbers 14 residues from cysteine through phenylalanine. Of the read, only the CDR3 DNA is kept; its 42 bases are in frame from base 1. The junction shows trimming of 0 bases on V and 2 bases on J, plus 9 bases between the germline ends. CDR1 and CDR2 (SGDLS, YYNGEE) derive from the germline V gene.

About this clone itself: Its binding antigen is unknown. Within one base of it there is no much larger clone, and no base qualities were kept.

The sample was memory CD4+ T cells from PBMCs. The cell subset or site label of this sample denotes: CD45RA-negative fraction. The TCR sequence derives from a man aged 18 to 35 in good health. Some clones in this sample may be carry-over from other donors' samples. The rearranged chain carries TRBV9 and TRBJ2-7, and TRBD1 may be the D gene, going by 5 matching bases. The CDR3 protein is CASSVEGVPYEQYF. The DNA is as follows: TGTGCCAGCAGCGTAGAAGGGGTCCCCTACGAGCAGTACTTC.